The 11 T cell receptor beta chains reported below all come from one sample, sequenced in a study of T cells in localized non-small cell lung cancer. The repertoire was sequenced with immunoSEQ multiplex PCR; TCRdb's copy has only in-frame clones and lacks some. This table has almost 40,000 clones, roughly 85% appearing once. The material sequenced was peripheral blood mononuclear cells, taken before any cancer treatment. These receptors were taken from a male donor aged 60 or over with stage II lung adenocarcinoma.

The V call is TRBV5-5, the J call TRBJ1-5; D is uncertain. CDR3 length: 14 residues. From germline, CDR1 is SGHKS and CDR2 YYEKEE (reference sequence). V lost 6 bases and J 9 bases, leaving 19 bases between the germline ends. CDR3 in DNA: TGTGCCAGCACTCTTGGACCGTCTCCCGGGCCCCAGCATTTT. Its protein is CASTLGPSPGPQHF.

The J gene is TRBJ2-1, the V gene TRBV4-2; the match to TRBD2 covers 7 bases. The CDR3 loop spans 17 amino acids. J gave up 4 bases and V 1 base, and 10 bases lay outside the gene matches. Looked up from germline, CDR1 is LGHNA and CDR2 is YNFKEQ. The CDR3 nucleotides read TGTGCCAGCAGCCAAGGTCCATCCCAGCGGGATTACAATGAGCAGTTCTTC. As protein: CASSQGPSQRDYNEQFF.

This sequence joins TRBV7-2 and TRBJ1-4; 8 bases fit TRBD1. The CDR3 is 16 residues long. CDR1 SGHTA and CDR2 FQGNSA come from the germline V gene. V shed 6 bases, J shed 5 bases, and the junction held 11 bases outside the gene matches. The CDR3 DNA reads as TGTGCCAGCAGGCTCACAGGGGGGTCGGGGAATGAAAAACTGTTTTTT. Translated: CASRLTGGSGNEKLFF.

This chain uses TRBV20-1 with TRBJ1-1, with 8 bases fitting TRBD1. Germline CDR1 is DFQATT and CDR2 is SNEGSKA (reference sequence). This CDR3 has 11 amino acids. The J segment lost 13 bases and the V segment lost 6 bases, leaving 10 bases of the junction unmatched. The CDR3 sequence is CSARQGARDFF. CDR3 in DNA: TGCAGTGCGCGGCAGGGGGCAAGGGATTTCTTT.

The CDR3 nucleotides are TGTGCCAGCAGTGCCAATAGAGAGACCCAGTACTTC. Its protein is CASSANRETQYF. This rearrangement joins TRBV2 to TRBJ2-5, with D uncertain. Per the germline V gene, CDR1 is SNHLY and CDR2 is FYNNEI. V shed 4 bases and J shed 4 bases, with 7 bases lying between them. The CDR3 runs to 12 residues. Looking up the rest from reference TRBV2 and TRBJ2-5 gives the full variable domain: EPEVTQTPSHQVTQMGQEVILRCVPISNHLYFYWYRQILGQKVEFLVSFYNNEISEKSEIFDDQFSVERPDGSNFTLKIRSTKLEDSAMYFCASSANRETQYFGPGTRLLVL.

Regarding this clone: Additional DNA sequences in this sample encode the identical CDR3. The chain joins TRBV5-1 to TRBJ2-1; 13 positions match TRBD2. With V trimmed by 4 bases and J by 1 base, 5 bases remained unmatched. Germline CDR1 reads SGHRS; CDR2 reads YFSETQ. There are 17 residues in the CDR3. The CDR3 DNA sequence: TGCGCCAGCAGCCCCAGGACTAGCGGGAGTTCCTACAATGAGCAGTTCTTC. Its protein is CASSPRTSGSSYNEQFF.

V and J are TRBV4-1 and TRBJ2-1; TRBD2 agrees at 7 bases. The CDR3 consists of 15 residues. The germline gives CDR1 MGHRA, CDR2 YSYEKL. The J segment lost 2 bases and the V segment lost 3 bases, leaving 4 bases of the junction unmatched. The CDR3 region is CASSQGGSPYNEQFF. The DNA for the CDR3 is TGCGCCAGCAGCCAGGGGGGGAGCCCCTACAATGAGCAGTTCTTC.

This clone was observed a handful of times. This chain joins TRBV7-2 and TRBJ2-5, with 8 bases that match TRBD1. With V trimmed by 7 bases and J by 1 base, 5 bases remained unmatched. Germline V gene data show CDR1 as SGHTA and CDR2 as FQGNSA. This CDR3 spans 14 amino acids. The CDR3 nucleotides read TGTGCCAGCAACCCACAGGGGGGCCAAGAGACCCAGTACTTC. Its protein product is CASNPQGGQETQYF.

The J gene is TRBJ2-1, the V gene TRBV5-1, with 9 bases that match TRBD2. Germline V lookup: CDR1 SGHRS, CDR2 YFSETQ. Trimming at V came to 0 bases and at J to 9 bases, leaving 10 bases not matched to a gene. The CDR3 consists of 16 residues. The chain's CDR3 is CASSLAMVAGVSEQFF. In DNA, the CDR3 is TGCGCCAGCAGCTTGGCCATGGTAGCGGGAGTGAGTGAGCAGTTCTTC.

The J gene is TRBJ2-7, the V gene TRBV28; no clear D. The V end lost 7 bases, the J end lost 1 base, and 8 bases lay between the germline ends. Per germline, CDR1 MDHEN and CDR2 SYDVKM. The length of the CDR3 is 12 residues. The chain's CDR3 is CASTLTSYEQYF. The CDR3 DNA reads TGTGCCAGCACTCTTACTTCCTACGAGCAGTACTTC.

V is TRBV18 and J is TRBJ2-7, with 9 bases that match TRBD1. Germline assignment: CDR1 KGHSH and CDR2 LQKENI. J was trimmed by 2 bases and V by 2 bases; bases with no gene match: 13. The CDR3 contains 18 residues. This chain's CDR3 is CASSPFGGDGTGTYEQYF. CDR3 nucleotide sequence: TGTGCCAGCTCACCATTTGGGGGGGATGGGACAGGGACCTACGAGCAGTACTTC.